This T cell receptor (beta chain) was observed in a study of PD-1 blockade in classical Hodgkin lymphoma. Sequencing was performed with immunoSEQ multiplex PCR; in TCRdb, only in-frame clones are kept and a portion is missing. The sample yields thousands of clones, around three quarters seen once. Points on this clone: Its antigen is as yet unknown.

Study-wide results and limits: When nivolumab was started under 1 year after ASCT, patients were excluded. CD4+ TCR diversity, unlike CD8+, rose significantly by C4D1.

CDR1 and CDR2 from the germline V gene are MDHEN and SYDVKM. The CDR3 extends over 16 amino acids. Trimming removed 3 bases from V and 6 bases from J, with 21 bases in between. Time point here: cycle 4 day 1 (C4D1), after about 6 weeks of nivolumab. Relapse was seen in all patients after autologous stem cell transplantation, and brentuximab vedotin exposure was variable. Magnetic depletion of unwanted cells isolated CD4+ T cells from thawed PBMCs. Relapsed/refractory classical Hodgkin lymphoma patients had complete, partial or progressive responses. This sequence was found in a human donor with classical Hodgkin lymphoma. The gene calls are TRBV28 and TRBJ2-7, with D possibly TRBD2 on 5 matching bases. Material: CD4+ T cells from blood, obtained before the fourth cycle of nivolumab. CDR3 sequence reads: CASSFPGEGPLVEQYF. The DNA of the CDR3 is TGTGCCAGCAGTTTCCCGGGCGAGGGCCCCTTAGTCGAGCAGTACTTC.